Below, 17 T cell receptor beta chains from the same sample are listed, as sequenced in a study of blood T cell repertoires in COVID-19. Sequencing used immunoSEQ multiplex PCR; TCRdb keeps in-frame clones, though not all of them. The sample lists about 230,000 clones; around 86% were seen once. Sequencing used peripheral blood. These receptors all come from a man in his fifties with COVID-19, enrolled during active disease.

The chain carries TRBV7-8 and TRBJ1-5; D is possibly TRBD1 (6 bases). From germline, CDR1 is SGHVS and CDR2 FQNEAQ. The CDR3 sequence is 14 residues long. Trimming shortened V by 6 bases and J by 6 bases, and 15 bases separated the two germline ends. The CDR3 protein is CASSSDRSGQPQHF. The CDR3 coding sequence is TGTGCCAGCAGTTCGGACAGAAGCGGTCAGCCCCAGCATTTT. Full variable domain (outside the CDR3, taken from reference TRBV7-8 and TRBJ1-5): GAGVSQSPRYKVAKRGQDVALRCDPISGHVSLFWYQQALGQGPEFLTYFQNEAQLDKSGLPSDRFFAERPEGSVSTLKIQRTQQEDSAVYLCASSSDRSGQPQHFGDGTRLSIL.

CDR3 region: CASSSRAGNGYTF. The CDR3, as DNA: TGTGCCAGCAGTTCCCGGGCAGGGAATGGCTACACCTTC. The chain uses TRBV6-2 or TRBV6-3 and TRBJ1-2; maybe TRBD1 (5 bases). The V and J ends lost 4 bases and 6 bases respectively, with 12 bases between them. The CDR3 sequence is 13 residues long. Looked up from germline, CDR1 is MNHEY and CDR2 is SVGEGT.

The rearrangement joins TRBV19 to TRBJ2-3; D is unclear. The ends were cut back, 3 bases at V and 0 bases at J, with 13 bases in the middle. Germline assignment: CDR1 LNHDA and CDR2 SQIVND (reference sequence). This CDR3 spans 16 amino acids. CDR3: CASSINPSTSTDTQYF. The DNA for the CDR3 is TGTGCCAGTAGTATCAATCCATCAACTAGCACAGATACGCAGTATTTT.

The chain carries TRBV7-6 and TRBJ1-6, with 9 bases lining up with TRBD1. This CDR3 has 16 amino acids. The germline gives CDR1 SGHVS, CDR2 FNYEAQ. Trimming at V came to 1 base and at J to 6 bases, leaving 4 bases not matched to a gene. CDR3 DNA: TGTGCCAGCAGCTTAGACAGGGGGCGGCCTAATTCACCCCTCCACTTT. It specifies CASSLDRGRPNSPLHF.

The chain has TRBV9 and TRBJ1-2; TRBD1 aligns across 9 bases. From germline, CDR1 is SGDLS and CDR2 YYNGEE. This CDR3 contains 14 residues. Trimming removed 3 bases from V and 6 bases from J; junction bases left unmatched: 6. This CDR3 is CASSGKQGADGYTF. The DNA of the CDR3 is TGTGCCAGCAGCGGCAAACAGGGGGCCGATGGCTACACCTTC.

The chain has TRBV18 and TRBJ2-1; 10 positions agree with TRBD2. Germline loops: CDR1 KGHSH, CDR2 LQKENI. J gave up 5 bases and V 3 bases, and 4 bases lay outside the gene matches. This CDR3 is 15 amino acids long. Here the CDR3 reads CASSPPSGRDNEQFF. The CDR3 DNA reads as TGTGCCAGCTCACCTCCCAGCGGGAGGGACAATGAGCAGTTCTTC. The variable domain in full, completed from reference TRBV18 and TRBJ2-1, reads NAGVMQNPRHLVRRRGQEARLRCSPMKGHSHVYWYRQLPEEGLKFMVYLQKENIIDESGMPKERFSAEFPKEGPSILRIQQVVRGDSAAYFCASSPPSGRDNEQFFGPGTRLTVL.

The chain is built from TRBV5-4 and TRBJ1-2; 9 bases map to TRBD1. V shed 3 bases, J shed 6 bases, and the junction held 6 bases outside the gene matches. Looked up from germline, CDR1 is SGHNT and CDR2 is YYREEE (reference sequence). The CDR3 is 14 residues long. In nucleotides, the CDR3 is TGTGCCAGCAGCTCGCCCAGGACAGGGGATGGCTACACCTTC. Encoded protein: CASSSPRTGDGYTF.

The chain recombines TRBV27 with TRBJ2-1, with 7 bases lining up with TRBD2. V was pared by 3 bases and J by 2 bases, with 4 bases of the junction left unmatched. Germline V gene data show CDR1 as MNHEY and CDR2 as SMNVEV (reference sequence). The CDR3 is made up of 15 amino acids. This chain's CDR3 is CASSFQRGTYNEQFF. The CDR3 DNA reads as TGTGCCAGCAGTTTCCAGCGGGGTACCTACAATGAGCAGTTCTTC.

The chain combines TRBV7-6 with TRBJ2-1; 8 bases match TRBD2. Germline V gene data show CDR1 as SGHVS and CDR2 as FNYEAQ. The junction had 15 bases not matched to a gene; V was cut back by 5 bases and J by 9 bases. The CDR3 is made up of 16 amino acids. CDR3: CASSGLKGREVREQFF. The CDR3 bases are TGTGCCAGCAGCGGATTAAAGGGGCGGGAGGTGCGTGAGCAGTTCTTC.

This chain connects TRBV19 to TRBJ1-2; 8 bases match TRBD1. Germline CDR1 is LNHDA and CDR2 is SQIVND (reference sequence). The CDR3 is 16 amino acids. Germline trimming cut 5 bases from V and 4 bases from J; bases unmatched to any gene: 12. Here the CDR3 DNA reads TGTGCCAGTAGTTCACCGGCCAGGGGGCGAGGCTATGGCTACACCTTC. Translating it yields CASSSPARGRGYGYTF.

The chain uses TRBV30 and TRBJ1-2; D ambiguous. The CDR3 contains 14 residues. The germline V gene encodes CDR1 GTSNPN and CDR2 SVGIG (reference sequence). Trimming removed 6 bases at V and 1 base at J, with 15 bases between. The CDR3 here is CACPESEFNYGYTF. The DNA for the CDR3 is TGTGCCTGCCCCGAGTCGGAGTTTAACTATGGCTACACCTTC.

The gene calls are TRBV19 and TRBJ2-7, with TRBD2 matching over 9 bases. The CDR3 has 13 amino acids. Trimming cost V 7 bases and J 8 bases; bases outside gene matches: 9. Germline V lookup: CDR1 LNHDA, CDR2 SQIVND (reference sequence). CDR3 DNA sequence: TGTGCCAGTATGGGACTAGCAGTGGGTAAGCAGTACTTC. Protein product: CASMGLAVGKQYF. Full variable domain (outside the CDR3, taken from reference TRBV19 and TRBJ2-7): DGGITQSPKYLFRKEGQNVTLSCEQNLNHDAMYWYRQDPGQGLRLIYYSQIVNDFQKGDIAEGYSVSREKKESFPLTVTSAQKNPTAFYLCASMGLAVGKQYFGPGTRLTVT.

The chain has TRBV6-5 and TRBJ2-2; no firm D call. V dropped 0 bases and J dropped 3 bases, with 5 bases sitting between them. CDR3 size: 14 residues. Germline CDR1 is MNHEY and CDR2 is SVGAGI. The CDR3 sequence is CASSYSPDTGELFF. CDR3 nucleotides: TGTGCCAGCAGTTACTCTCCGGACACCGGGGAGCTGTTTTTT.

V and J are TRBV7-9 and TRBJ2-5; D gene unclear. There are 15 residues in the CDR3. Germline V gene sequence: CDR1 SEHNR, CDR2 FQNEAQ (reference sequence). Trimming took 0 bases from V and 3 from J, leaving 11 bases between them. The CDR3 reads CASSLAVLPEETQYF. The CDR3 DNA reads TGTGCCAGCAGCTTAGCGGTACTACCTGAAGAGACCCAGTACTTC.

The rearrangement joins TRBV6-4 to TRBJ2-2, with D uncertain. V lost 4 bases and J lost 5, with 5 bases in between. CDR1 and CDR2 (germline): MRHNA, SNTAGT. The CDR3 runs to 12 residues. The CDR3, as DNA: TGTGCCAGCAGTGCCGGGACCGGGGAGCTGTTTTTT. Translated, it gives CASSAGTGELFF.

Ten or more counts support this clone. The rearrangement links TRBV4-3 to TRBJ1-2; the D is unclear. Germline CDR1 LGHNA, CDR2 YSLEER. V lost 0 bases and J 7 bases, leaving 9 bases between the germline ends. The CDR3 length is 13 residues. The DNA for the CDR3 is TGCGCCAGCAGCCAAGAGGACGAGGGTGGCTACACCTTC. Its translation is CASSQEDEGGYTF.

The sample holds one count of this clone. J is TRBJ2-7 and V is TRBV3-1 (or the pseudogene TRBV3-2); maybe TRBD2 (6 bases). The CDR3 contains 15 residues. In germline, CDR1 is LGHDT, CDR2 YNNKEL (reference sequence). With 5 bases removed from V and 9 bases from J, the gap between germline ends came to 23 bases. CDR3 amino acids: CASSSLRGGPSGQYF. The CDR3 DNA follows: TGTGCCAGCAGCTCGCTGAGGGGAGGACCCTCGGGGCAGTACTTC.